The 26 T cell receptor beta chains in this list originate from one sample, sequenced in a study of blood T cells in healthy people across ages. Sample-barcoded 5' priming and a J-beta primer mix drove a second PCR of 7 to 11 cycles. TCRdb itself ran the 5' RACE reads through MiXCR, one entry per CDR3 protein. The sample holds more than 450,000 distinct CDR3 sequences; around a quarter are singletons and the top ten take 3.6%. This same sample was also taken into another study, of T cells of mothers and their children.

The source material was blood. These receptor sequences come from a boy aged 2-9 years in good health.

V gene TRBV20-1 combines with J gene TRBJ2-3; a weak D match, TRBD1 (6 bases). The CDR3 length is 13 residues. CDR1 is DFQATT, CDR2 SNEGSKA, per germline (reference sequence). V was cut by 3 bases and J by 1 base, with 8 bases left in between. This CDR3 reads CSASSGGTDTQYF. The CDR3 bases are TGCAGTGCTAGCTCAGGGGGCACAGATACGCAGTATTTT.

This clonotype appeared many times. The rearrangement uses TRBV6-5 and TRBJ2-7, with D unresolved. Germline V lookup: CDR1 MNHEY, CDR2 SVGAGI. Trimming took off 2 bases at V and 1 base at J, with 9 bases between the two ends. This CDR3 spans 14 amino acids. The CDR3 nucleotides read TGTGCCAGCAGTTACAACGGCGCTTCCTACGAGCAGTACTTC. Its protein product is CASSYNGASYEQYF.

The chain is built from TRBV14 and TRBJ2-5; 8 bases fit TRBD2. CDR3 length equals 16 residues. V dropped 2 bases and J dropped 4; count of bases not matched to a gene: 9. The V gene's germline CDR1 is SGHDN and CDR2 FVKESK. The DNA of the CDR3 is TGTGCCAGCAGCCAACTTTCGAGCGGGAGCGGAGAGACCCAGTACTTC. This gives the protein CASSQLSSGSGETQYF.

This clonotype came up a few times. CDR3 region: CAWSIQLDTDQQYF. The CDR3 DNA reads as TGTGCCTGGAGCATCCAGCTGGACACCGACCAGCAGTACTTC. The chain couples TRBV30 to TRBJ2-7, with D possibly being TRBD1 (5 bases). The CDR3 is made up of 14 amino acids. V lost 3 bases, J lost 8 bases, and 20 bases lay in between. The germline gives CDR1 GTSNPN, CDR2 SVGIG (reference sequence). The whole variable domain, filled in from reference TRBV30 and TRBJ2-7, reads SQTIHQWPATLVQPVGSPLSLECTVEGTSNPNLYWYRQAAGRGLQLLFYSVGIGQISSEVPQNLSASRPQDRQFILSSKKLLLSDSGFYLCAWSIQLDTDQQYFGPGTRLTVT.

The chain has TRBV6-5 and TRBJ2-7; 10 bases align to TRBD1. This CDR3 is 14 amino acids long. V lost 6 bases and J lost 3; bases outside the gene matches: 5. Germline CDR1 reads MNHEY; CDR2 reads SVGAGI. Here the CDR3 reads CASRTGTGVYEQYF. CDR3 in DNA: TGTGCCAGCAGGACCGGGACAGGGGTCTACGAGCAGTACTTC.

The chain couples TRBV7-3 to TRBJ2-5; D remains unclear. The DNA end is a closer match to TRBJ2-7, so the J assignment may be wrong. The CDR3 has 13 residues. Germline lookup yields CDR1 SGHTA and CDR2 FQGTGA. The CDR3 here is CASSLMGNYEQYF. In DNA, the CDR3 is TGTGCCAGCAGCTTAATGGGTAACTACGAGCAGTACTTC.

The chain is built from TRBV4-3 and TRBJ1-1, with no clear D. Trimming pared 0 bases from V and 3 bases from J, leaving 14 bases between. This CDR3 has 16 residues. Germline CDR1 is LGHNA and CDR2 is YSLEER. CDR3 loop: CASSQDWRRLDTEAFF. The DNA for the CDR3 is TGCGCCAGCAGCCAAGATTGGCGCCGACTCGACACTGAAGCTTTCTTT.

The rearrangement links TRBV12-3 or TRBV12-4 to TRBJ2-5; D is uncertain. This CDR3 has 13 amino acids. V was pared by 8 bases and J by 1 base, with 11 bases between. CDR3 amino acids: CASPLGVQETQYF. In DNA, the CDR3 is TGTGCCAGCCCCCTTGGAGTCCAAGAGACCCAGTACTTC.

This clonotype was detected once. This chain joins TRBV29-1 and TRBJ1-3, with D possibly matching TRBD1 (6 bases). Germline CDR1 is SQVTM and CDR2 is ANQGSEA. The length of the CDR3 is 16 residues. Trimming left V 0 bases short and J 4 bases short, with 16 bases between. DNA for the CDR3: TGCAGCGTTGAAGATCAGAGGGGACAAGAGGGAAACACCATATATTTT. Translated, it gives CSVEDQRGQEGNTIYF.

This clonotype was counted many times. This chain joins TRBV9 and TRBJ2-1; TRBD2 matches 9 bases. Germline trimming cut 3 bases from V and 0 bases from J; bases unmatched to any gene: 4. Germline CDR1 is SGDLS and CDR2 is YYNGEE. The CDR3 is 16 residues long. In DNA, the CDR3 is TGTGCCAGCAGCGGCTATAGCGGGAGCTCCTACAATGAGCAGTTCTTC. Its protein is CASSGYSGSSYNEQFF.

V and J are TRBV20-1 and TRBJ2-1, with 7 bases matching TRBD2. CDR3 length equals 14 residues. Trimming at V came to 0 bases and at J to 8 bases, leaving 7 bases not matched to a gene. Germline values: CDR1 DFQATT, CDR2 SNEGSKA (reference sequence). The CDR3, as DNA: TGCAGTGCTAGAGAGGCGCGGGGGTTGCATGAGCAGTTCTTC. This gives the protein CSAREARGLHEQFF.

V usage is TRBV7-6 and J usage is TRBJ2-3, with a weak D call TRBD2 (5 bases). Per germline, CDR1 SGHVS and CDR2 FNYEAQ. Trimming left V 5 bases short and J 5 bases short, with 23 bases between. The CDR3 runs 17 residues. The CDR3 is CASSRTGILVMGDTQYF. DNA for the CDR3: TGTGCCAGCAGCCGAACCGGGATCCTGGTAATGGGAGATACGCAGTATTTT.

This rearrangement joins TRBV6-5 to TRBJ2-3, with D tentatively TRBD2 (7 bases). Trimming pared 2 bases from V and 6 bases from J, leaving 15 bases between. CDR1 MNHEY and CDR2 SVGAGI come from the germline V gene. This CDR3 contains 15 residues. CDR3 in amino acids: CASSYGQGRADTQYF. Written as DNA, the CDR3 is TGTGCCAGCAGTTACGGGCAGGGGAGGGCCGATACGCAGTATTTT.

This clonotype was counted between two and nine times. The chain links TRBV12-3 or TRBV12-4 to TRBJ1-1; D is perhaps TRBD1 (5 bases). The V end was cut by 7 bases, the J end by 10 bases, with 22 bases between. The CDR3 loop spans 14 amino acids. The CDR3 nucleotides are TGTGCCAGCACCTGGAGAGGGCTGGGGCCAGGAGCTTTCTTT. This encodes CASTWRGLGPGAFF.

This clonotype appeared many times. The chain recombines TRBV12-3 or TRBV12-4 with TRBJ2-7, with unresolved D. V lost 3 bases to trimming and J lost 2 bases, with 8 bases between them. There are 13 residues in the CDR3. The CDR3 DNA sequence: TGTGCCAGCAGTTTTGCAGGTACCTACGAGCAGTACTTC. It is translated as CASSFAGTYEQYF.

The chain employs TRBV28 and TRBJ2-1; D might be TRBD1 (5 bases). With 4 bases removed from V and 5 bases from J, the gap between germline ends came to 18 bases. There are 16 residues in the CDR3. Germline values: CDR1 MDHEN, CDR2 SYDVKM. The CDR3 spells CASSSPFWTPNNEQFF. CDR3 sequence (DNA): TGTGCCAGCAGTTCCCCTTTCTGGACACCCAACAATGAGCAGTTCTTC.

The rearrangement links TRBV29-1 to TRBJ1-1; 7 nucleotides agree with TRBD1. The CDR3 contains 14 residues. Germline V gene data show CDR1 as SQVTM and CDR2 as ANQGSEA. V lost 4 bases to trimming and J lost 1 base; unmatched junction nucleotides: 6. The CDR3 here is CSVVRTGPNTEAFF. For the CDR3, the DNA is TGCAGCGTTGTTAGGACAGGACCGAACACTGAAGCTTTCTTT.

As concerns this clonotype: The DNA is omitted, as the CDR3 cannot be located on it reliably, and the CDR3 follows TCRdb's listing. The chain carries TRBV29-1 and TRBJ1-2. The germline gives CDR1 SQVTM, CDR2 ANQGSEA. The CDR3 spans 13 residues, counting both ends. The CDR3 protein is CSVGRQGNYGCTF.

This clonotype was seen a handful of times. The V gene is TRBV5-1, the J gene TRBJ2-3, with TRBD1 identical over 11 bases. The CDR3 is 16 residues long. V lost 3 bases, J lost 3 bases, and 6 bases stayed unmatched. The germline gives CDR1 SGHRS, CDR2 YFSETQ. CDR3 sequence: CASSSGQGVGTDTQYF. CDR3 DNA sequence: TGCGCCAGCAGCTCGGGACAGGGGGTAGGAACAGATACGCAGTATTTT.

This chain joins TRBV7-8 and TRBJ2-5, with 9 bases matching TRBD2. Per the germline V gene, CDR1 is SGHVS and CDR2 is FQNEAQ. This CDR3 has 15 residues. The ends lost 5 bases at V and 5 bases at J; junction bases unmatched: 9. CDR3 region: CASSPDGLAGETQYF. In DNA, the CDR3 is TGTGCCAGCAGCCCCGACGGCCTAGCGGGGGAGACCCAGTACTTC.

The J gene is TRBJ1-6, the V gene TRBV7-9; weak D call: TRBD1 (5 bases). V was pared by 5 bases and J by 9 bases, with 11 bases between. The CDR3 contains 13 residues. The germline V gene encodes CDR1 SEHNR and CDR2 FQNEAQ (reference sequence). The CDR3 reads CASSQRGGSPLHF. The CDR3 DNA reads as TGTGCCAGCAGCCAGCGCGGGGGTTCACCCCTCCACTTT.

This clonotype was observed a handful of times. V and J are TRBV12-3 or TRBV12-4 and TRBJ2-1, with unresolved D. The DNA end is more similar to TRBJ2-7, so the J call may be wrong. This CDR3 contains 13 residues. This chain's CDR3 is CASSLAATYEQYF. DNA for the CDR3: TGTGCCAGCAGCCTCGCGGCCACCTACGAGCAGTACTTC.

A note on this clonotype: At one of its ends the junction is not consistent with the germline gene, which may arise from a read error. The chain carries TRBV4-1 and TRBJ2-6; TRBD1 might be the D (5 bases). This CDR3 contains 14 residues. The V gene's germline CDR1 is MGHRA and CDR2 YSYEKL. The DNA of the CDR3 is TGCGCCAGCAGCCAAGAGTCTGGGGCCACCGTCCTGACTTTC. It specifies CASSQESGATVLTF.

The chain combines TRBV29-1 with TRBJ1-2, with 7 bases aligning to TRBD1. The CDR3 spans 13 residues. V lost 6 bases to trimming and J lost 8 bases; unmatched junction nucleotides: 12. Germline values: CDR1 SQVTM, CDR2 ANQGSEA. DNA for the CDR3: TGCAGCGTCAGAAGACAGGGTTCGGAAGGCTACACCTTC. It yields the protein CSVRRQGSEGYTF.

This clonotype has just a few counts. CDR3 DNA: TGCAGTGCTAGTAATTCCGGCGGGGCCATTACCTACGAGCAGTACTTC. This encodes CSASNSGGAITYEQYF. The chain has TRBV20-1 and TRBJ2-7, with a possible D match to TRBD2 (6 bases). The CDR3 spans 16 residues. The germline V gene encodes CDR1 DFQATT and CDR2 SNEGSKA (reference sequence). The germline V and J ends were trimmed by 3 bases and 2 bases, with 20 bases remaining between them.

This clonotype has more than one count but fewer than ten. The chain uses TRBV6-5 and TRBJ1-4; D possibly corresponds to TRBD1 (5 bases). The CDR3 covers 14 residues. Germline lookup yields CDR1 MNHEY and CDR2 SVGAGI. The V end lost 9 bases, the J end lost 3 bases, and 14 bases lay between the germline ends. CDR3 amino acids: CASKPGWANEKLFF. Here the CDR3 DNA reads TGTGCCAGTAAGCCAGGGTGGGCTAATGAAAAACTGTTTTTT.